The rows below give T cell receptor beta chains drawn from one sample of a study of shared clonotypes between healthy human individuals. Sequenced by immunoSEQ multiplex PCR; TCRdb stores in-frame clones only, minus some. The sample shows about 2 million clones, approximately 95% of them seen only once. The sample comprised naive CD4+ T cells sorted from blood. Every receptor here comes from a man aged 18 to 30 in good health. Both conserved end residues are part of each CDR3. Fields, in order: J gene, D gene, clone size, V gene, CDR3 protein, CDR3 DNA. A D gene is named only where the DNA matches it firmly. Only part of the rows carry a size: once, few, many, or a class if the clone is expanded.

>TRBJ2-2|TRBD2|NA|TRBV28
CASSFLLAETNTGELFF
TGTGCCAGCAGTTTCCTACTAGCGGAGACAAACACCGGGGAGCTGTTTTTT
>TRBJ2-2|NA|NA|TRBV7-9
CASSPLGVGAANTGELFF
TGTGCCAGCAGCCCTCTCGGGGTAGGGGCGGCTAACACCGGGGAGCTGTTTTTT
>TRBJ2-2|NA|NA|TRBV4-1
CASSQDSGANTGELFF
TGCGCCAGCAGCCAAGATTCCGGCGCGAACACCGGGGAGCTGTTTTTT
>TRBJ2-7|NA|NA|TRBV9
CASSAAPGTDYEQYF
TGTGCCAGCAGCGCGGCCCCGGGAACAGACTACGAGCAGTACTTC
>TRBJ2-7|NA|NA|TRBV20-1
CSASRLGEQYF
TGCAGTGCTAGTAGGCTAGGCGAGCAGTACTTC
>TRBJ1-1|TRBD1|NA|TRBV6-5
CASRYRDRGTEAFF
TGTGCCAGCAGATACCGGGACAGGGGCACTGAAGCTTTCTTT
>TRBJ2-3|TRBD2|NA|TRBV7-2
CASSLTAGASDTQYF
TGTGCCAGCAGCTTAACGGCGGGAGCATCAGATACGCAGTATTTT
>TRBJ2-7|NA|NA|TRBV2
CASRDDSGSEQYF
TGTGCCAGCAGGGACGACTCGGGGAGCGAGCAGTACTTC
>TRBJ2-5|NA|NA|TRBV7-8
CASSLDSKQETQYF
TGTGCCAGCAGCTTGGACTCGAAGCAAGAGACCCAGTACTTC
>TRBJ1-1|NA|NA|TRBV30
CAWSPRGNTEAFF
TGTGCCTGGAGTCCCCGGGGGAACACTGAAGCTTTCTTT
>TRBJ1-3|TRBD1|NA|TRBV2
CASSERTGSNF
TGTGCCAGCAGTGAAAGGACAGGTTCTAATTTT
>TRBJ2-2|TRBD2|NA|TRBV5-4
CASSPGTSGSTSGELFF
TGTGCCAGCAGCCCAGGGACTAGCGGGAGTACTTCCGGGGAGCTGTTTTTT
>TRBJ2-3|NA|once|TRBV5-1
CASSETDVRVDTQYF
TGCGCCAGCAGCGAGACCGATGTAAGGGTCGATACGCAGTATTTT
>TRBJ2-2|NA|NA|TRBV6-4
CASSRGTNTGELFF
TGTGCCAGCAGTCGGGGTACGAACACCGGGGAGCTGTTTTTT
>TRBJ2-7|TRBD2|NA|TRBV7-7
CASSLAPGLAGAGEQYF
TGTGCTAGCAGCTTAGCCCCTGGACTAGCGGGAGCGGGTGAGCAGTACTTC
>TRBJ2-7|TRBD2|NA|TRBV6-5
CASAGAYEQYF
TGTGCCAGCGCGGGGGCCTACGAGCAGTACTTC
>TRBJ1-2|NA|NA|TRBV7-2
CASSPYGANYGYTF
TGTGCCAGCAGCCCTTACGGAGCTAACTATGGCTACACCTTC
>TRBJ2-4|NA|NA|TRBV6-1
CASRDTVAKNIQYF
TGTGCCAGCAGAGACACCGTAGCCAAAAACATTCAGTACTTC
>TRBJ2-7|TRBD2|NA|TRBV5-6
CASSLTSGPGWGYEQYF
TGTGCCAGCAGCTTGACTAGCGGGCCCGGGTGGGGCTACGAGCAGTACTTC
>TRBJ2-1|NA|NA|TRBV5-6
CASSLELKEQFF
TGTGCCAGCAGCTTGGAGCTTAAAGAGCAGTTCTTC
>TRBJ2-4|NA|NA|TRBV4-3
CASSQDGSSKNIQYF
TGCGCCAGCAGCCAAGATGGCAGCTCCAAAAACATTCAGTACTTC
>TRBJ2-3|NA|NA|TRBV5-1
CASSFDPSGDTQYF
TGCGCCAGCAGCTTCGACCCTTCGGGAGATACGCAGTATTTT
>TRBJ2-5|TRBD2|once|TRBV7-8
CASKGDGRLGETQYF
TGTGCCAGCAAGGGAGACGGGAGGTTAGGAGAGACCCAGTACTTC
>TRBJ2-5|NA|NA|TRBV11-3
CASSLGERETQYF
TGTGCCAGCAGCTTAGGGGAGCGAGAGACCCAGTACTTC
>TRBJ2-1|NA|NA|TRBV5-1
CASSLDGGRVSEQFF
TGCGCCAGCAGCTTGGACGGGGGCCGCGTGTCGGAGCAGTTCTTC
>TRBJ2-6|NA|NA|TRBV6-1
CASSELGVSRSGANVLTF
TGTGCCAGCAGTGAATTAGGGGTTTCACGGTCTGGGGCCAACGTCCTGACTTTC
>TRBJ2-5|NA|NA|TRBV5-6
CASSLANGESQYF
TGTGCCAGCAGCTTGGCGAACGGGGAGTCCCAGTACTTC
>TRBJ1-2|NA|NA|TRBV7-7
CASSEGEGRAFGYTF
TGTGCTAGCAGCGAGGGGGAGGGCAGGGCTTTTGGCTACACCTTC
>TRBJ1-1|TRBD1|NA|TRBV15
CATNRGSNTEAFF
TGTGCCACCAACAGGGGATCTAACACTGAAGCTTTCTTT